Sequencing of this TCR beta chain was carried out in a study of blood T cell repertoires in COVID-19. A single count supports this clone. CDR1 and CDR2 (germline): SGDLS, YYNGEE. V shed 0 bases and J 6 bases; nucleotides not matched to a gene: 7. The CDR3 contains 16 residues. Sequenced by immunoSEQ multiplex PCR; TCRdb stores in-frame clones only, minus some. This sample carries around 220,000 clones, around 82% of them seen once, and the ten largest clones take approximately 4.9%. The source material was peripheral blood. This receptor was identified in a woman of 80 years or more with active or convalescent COVID-19. This chain links TRBV9 with TRBJ2-3; 10 nucleotides line up with TRBD2. Here the CDR3 DNA reads TGTGCCAGCAGCGTAGCGTCTAGCGGGGGCAGGGATACGCAGTATTTT. Translated, it gives CASSVASSGGRDTQYF.